The TCR beta chain under discussion was sequenced for a study of T cell responses to AZD1222 COVID-19 vaccine (dated by TCRdb to about 2021). Concerning the study at large: AZD1222 recipients given second doses at about 4 weeks or at about 12 weeks were pooled, since spike-specific TCR depth and breadth were not found to differ between the two schedules. Trial participants were enrolled by age into 18-55, 56-69 and 70-plus year subgroups, with roughly 160, 29 and 62 TCR-sequenced participants respectively. A total of 230 to 250 trial participants underwent TCR sequencing, of whom 207 had received two doses of AZD1222 and approximately 26 had received two doses of the MenACWY control vaccine.

The CDR3 regions of human TCRbeta chains were analyzed by immunosequencing. As for the original processing: TCRs in the repertoires were compared against a reference library of SARS-CoV-2-specific TCRs that had been generated with the MIRA antigen-specificity platform. Breadth was defined as the fraction of unique TCRs that were SARS-CoV-2-associated. Depth was defined as the fraction of total T cells that were SARS-CoV-2-associated. Using the MIRA data, each spike-specific TCR was mapped to the spike region that the TCR reacts to and placed in a CD4 or CD8 class. Log10-transformed breadth and depth values were compared by one-way ANOVA with Sidak's multiple comparisons tests. As stored in TCRdb, this immuneACCESS dataset retains in-frame rearrangements with V and J assigned. A fraction of the clones does not appear; measured against another copy, unresolved V genes explain less than half of the discrepancy, and the remainder lacks a known reason. V, J and clone size are taken as reported in that table, and D and trimming were inferred from the DNA itself. Counted in this sample were roughly 160,000 clones; 88% of them appeared once. The leading ten clones occupy around 5.2% of the sample.

Beyond this particular receptor, the publication reports: After two AZD1222 doses, spike-specific TCR breadth and depth were significantly higher than at day 0 and than in MenACWY recipients. Reportedly, almost half of the unique spike-specific TCRs recognized epitopes lying outside the regions that are mutated in the B.1.351 and B.1.1.7 variants. Because no day 14 peak-response samples were available, the repertoires could be characterized only after the peak T cell response. In the small 56-69-year group, the increase in depth fell short of significance, most likely because of low power. Conclusions about previously exposed vaccinees are limited, since just five to seven AZD1222 recipients were seropositive for SARS-CoV-2 at baseline. Most participants were white British and females outnumbered males, and the authors suggested that clonal diversity may have been underestimated. The whole spike protein was spanned by vaccine-associated CD4 TCRs, and dominant responses were seen in regions 160-218 and 743-854.

What this sample's time point label stands for: baseline before first vaccination. Vaccinee samples came from UK trials COV001 and COV002, including a single-blind randomized controlled phase 2/3 trial of AZD1222 (ChAdOx1 nCoV-19) in healthy adults. Trial participant PBMC samples were collected at day 0 and day 28 after the second dose for TCRbeta chain sequencing. Comment on this clone: Its antigen remains undetermined. No base qualities exist here, and no much larger clone lies one base off it.

The CDR3 spans 11 residues, from the cysteine through the phenylalanine. Only CDR3 DNA remains: 33 bases, in frame from the first base. According to the germline V gene (reference sequence), CDR1 reads LNHDA and CDR2 reads SQIVND. V is cut by 6 bases and J by 4 bases, and the space between the germline ends is 7 bases. The TCR comes from an adult in good health. Sample: peripheral blood, taken on day 0 of AZD1222 vaccination. The sequence is built from TRBV19 and TRBJ2-7; TRBD2 is possibly the D segment (6 matching bases). The CDR3: CASREGYEQYF. The DNA reads TGTGCCAGTAGGGAGGGATACGAGCAGTACTTC.